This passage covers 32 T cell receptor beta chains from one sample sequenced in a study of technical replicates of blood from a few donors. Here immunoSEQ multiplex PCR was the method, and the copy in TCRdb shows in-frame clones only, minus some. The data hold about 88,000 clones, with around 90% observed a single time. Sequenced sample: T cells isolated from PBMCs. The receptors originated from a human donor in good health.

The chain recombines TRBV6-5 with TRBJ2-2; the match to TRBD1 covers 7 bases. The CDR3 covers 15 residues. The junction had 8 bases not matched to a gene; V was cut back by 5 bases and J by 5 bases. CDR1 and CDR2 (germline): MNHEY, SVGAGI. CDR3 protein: CASSPQGQLTGELFF. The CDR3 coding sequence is TGTGCCAGCAGTCCGCAGGGACAGCTGACCGGGGAGCTGTTTTTT.

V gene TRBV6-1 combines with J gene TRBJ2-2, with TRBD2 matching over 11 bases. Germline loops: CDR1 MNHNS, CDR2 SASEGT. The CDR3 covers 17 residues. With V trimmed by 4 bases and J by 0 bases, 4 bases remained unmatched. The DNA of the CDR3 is TGTGCCAGCAGTGGAAATAGCGGGAGGGCGAACACCGGGGAGCTGTTTTTT. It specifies CASSGNSGRANTGELFF.

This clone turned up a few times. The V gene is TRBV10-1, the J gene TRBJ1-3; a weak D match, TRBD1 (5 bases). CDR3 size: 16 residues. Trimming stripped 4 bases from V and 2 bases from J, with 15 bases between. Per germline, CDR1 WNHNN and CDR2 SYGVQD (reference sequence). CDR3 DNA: TGCGCCAGCAGTGGGACGGGACTTACAACTGGAAACACCATATATTTT. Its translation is CASSGTGLTTGNTIYF.

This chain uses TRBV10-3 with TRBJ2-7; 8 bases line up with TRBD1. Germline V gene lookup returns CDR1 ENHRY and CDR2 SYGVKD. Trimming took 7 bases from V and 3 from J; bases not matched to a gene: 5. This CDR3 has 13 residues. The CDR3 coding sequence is TGTGCCATCACCCCAGGACAGGGCTACGAGCAGTACTTC. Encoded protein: CAITPGQGYEQYF.

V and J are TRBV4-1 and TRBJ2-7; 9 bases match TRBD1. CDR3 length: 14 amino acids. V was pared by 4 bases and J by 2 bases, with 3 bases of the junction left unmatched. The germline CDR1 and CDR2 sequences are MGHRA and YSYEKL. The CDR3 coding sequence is TGCGCCAGCAGCCCGGGACAGGGTGCCTACGAGCAGTACTTC. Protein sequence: CASSPGQGAYEQYF.

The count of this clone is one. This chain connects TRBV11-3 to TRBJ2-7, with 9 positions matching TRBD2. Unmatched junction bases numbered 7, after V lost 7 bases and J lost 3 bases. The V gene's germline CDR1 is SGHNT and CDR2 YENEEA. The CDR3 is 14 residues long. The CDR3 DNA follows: TGTGCCAGCAACGGAGATAGCGGGGGCTACGAGCAGTACTTC. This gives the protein CASNGDSGGYEQYF.

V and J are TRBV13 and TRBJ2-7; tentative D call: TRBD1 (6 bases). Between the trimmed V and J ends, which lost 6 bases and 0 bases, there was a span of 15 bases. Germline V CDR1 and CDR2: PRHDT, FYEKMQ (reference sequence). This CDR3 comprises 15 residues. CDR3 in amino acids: CASRDTTGSSYEQYF. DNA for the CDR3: TGTGCCAGCAGAGACACGACAGGATCCTCCTACGAGCAGTACTTC.

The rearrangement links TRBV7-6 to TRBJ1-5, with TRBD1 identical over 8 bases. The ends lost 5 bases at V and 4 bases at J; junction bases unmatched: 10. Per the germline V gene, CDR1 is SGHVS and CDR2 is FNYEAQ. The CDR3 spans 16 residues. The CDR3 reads CASSEYTRGLNQPQHF. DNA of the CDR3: TGTGCCAGCAGCGAGTACACCAGGGGGCTAAATCAGCCCCAGCATTTT.

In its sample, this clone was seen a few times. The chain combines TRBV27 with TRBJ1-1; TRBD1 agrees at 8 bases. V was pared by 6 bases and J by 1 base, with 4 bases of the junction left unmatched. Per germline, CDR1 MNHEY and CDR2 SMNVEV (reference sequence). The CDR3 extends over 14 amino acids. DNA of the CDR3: TGTGCCAGCAGGTCCGGACAGGGGAACACTGAAGCTTTCTTT. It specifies CASRSGQGNTEAFF.

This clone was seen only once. The DNA of the CDR3 is TGTGCCAGCAGCGTAGCAGGGGCTGGCCAGCCCCAGCATTTT. Protein: CASSVAGAGQPQHF. This chain joins TRBV9 and TRBJ1-5, with a possible D match to TRBD1 (6 bases). Germline V gene sequence: CDR1 SGDLS, CDR2 YYNGEE. This CDR3 is built from 14 residues. The ends were cut back, 0 bases at V and 7 bases at J, with 11 bases in the middle.

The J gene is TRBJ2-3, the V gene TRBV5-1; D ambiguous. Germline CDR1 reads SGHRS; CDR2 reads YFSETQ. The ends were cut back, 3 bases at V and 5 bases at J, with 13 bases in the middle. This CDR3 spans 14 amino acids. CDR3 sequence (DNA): TGCGCCAGCAGCTACCTTATACCGGGAGATACGCAGTATTTT. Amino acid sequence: CASSYLIPGDTQYF.

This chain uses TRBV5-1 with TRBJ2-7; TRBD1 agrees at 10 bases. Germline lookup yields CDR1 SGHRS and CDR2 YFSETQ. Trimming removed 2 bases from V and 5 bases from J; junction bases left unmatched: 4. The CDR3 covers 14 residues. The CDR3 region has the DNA TGCGCCAGCAGCTTCGGACAGGGGGAAGACGAGCAGTACTTC. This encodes CASSFGQGEDEQYF. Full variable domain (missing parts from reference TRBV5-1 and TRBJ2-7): KAGVTQTPRYLIKTRGQQVTLSCSPISGHRSVSWYQQTPGQGLQFLFEYFSETQRNKGNFPGRFSGRQFSNSRSEMNVSTLELGDSALYLCASSFGQGEDEQYFGPGTRLTVT.

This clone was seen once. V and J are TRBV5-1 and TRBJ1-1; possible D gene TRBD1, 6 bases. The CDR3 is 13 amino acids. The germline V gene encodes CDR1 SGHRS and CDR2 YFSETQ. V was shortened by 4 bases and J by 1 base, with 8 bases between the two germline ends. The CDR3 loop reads CASSKQGNTEAFF. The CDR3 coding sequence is TGCGCCAGCAGCAAACAGGGGAACACTGAAGCTTTCTTT.

The CDR3 DNA is TGTGCTAGTGGTACGGGGGGGCAGGATGAAGCTTTCTTT. Protein: CASGTGGQDEAFF. This sequence joins TRBV12-5 and TRBJ1-1, with D perhaps TRBD1 (6 bases). Trimming took off 5 bases at V and 7 bases at J, with 14 bases between the two ends. Germline values: CDR1 LGHNT, CDR2 FRNRAP. The CDR3 contains 13 residues.

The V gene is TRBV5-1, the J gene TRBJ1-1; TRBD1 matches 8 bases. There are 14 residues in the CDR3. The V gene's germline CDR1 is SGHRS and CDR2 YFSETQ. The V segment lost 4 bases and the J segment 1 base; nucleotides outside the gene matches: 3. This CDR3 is CASSDGQGNTEAFF. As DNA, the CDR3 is TGCGCCAGCAGCGATGGACAGGGGAACACTGAAGCTTTCTTT.

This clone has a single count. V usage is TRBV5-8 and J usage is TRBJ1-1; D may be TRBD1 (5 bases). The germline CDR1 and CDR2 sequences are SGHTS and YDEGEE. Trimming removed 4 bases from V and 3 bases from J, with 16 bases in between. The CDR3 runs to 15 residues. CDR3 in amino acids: CASSGNRFGDTEAFF. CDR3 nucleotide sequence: TGTGCCAGCAGCGGTAACAGGTTTGGCGACACTGAAGCTTTCTTT.

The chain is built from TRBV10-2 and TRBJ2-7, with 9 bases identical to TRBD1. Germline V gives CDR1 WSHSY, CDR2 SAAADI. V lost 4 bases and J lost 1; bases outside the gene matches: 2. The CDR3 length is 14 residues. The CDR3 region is CASSGGTGSYEQYF. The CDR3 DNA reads TGCGCCAGCAGTGGGGGGACAGGGTCCTACGAGCAGTACTTC.

CDR3 DNA: TGTGCCAGCAGCACCGGGACAGGGGAGCGTGGCTACACCTTC. It translates to CASSTGTGERGYTF. The chain couples TRBV7-8 to TRBJ1-2, with 10 nucleotides matching TRBD1. The V gene end was trimmed by 5 bases and the J gene end by 7 bases; junction bases not matched to a gene: 7. Germline V lookup: CDR1 SGHVS, CDR2 FQNEAQ. The CDR3 totals 14 residues.

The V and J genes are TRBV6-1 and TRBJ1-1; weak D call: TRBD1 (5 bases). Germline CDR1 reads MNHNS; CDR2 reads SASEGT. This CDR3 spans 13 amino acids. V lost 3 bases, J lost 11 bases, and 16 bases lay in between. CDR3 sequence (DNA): TGTGCCAGCAGTGAGGCGGGGCCGGTCGCCGCTTTCTTT. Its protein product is CASSEAGPVAAFF.

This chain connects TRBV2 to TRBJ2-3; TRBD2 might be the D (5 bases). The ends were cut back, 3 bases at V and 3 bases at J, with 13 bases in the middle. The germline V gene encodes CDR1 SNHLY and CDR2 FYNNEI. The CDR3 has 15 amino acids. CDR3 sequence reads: CASSEFGIETDTQYF. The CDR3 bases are TGTGCCAGCAGTGAGTTCGGGATTGAAACAGATACGCAGTATTTT.

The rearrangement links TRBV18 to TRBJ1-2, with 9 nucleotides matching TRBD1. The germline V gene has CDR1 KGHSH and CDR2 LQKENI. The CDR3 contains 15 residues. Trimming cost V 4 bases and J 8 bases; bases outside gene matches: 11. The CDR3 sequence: CASSQQGAHTGGYTF. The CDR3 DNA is TGTGCCAGCTCACAACAGGGGGCTCATACCGGAGGCTACACCTTC.

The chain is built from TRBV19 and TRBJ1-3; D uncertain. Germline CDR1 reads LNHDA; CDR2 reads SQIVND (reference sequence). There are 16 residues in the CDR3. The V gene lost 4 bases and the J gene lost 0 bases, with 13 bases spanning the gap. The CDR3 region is CASSTPPGSSGNTIYF. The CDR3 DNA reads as TGTGCCAGTAGTACACCTCCGGGGAGCTCTGGAAACACCATATATTTT.

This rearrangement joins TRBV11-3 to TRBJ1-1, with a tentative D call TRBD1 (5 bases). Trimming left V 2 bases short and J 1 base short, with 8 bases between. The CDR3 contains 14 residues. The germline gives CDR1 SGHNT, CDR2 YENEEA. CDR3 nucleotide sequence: TGTGCCAGCAGCTTACAGGGAACGAACACTGAAGCTTTCTTT. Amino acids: CASSLQGTNTEAFF.

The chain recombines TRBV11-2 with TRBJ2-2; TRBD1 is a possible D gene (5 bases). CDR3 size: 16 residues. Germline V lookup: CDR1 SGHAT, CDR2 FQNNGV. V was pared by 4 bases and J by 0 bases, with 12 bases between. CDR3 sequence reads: CASSSTGPANTGELFF. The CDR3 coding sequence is TGTGCCAGCAGCTCCACAGGACCCGCGAACACCGGGGAGCTGTTTTTT.

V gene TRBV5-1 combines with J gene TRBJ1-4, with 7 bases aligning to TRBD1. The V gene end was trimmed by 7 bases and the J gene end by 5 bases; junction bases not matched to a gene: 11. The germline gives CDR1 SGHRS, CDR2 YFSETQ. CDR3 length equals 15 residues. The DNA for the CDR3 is TGCGCCAGCCAGGGGGAAGGGGCGGGAAATGAAAAACTGTTTTTT. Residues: CASQGEGAGNEKLFF.

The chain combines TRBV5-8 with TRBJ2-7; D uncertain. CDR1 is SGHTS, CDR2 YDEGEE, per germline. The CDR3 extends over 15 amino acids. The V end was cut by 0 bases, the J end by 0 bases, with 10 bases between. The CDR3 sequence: CASSLAADSSYEQYF. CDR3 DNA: TGTGCCAGCAGCTTGGCCGCGGATAGCTCCTACGAGCAGTACTTC.

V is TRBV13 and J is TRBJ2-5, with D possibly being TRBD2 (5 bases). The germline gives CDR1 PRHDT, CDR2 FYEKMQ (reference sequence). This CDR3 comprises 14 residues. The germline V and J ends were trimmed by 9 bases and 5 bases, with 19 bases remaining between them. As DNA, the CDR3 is TGTGCCAGTGCCAGCGGAAGTAGGCCGGAGACCCAGTACTTC. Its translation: CASASGSRPETQYF. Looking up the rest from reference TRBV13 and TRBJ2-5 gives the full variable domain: AAGVIQSPRHLIKEKRETATLKCYPIPRHDTVYWYQQGPGQDPQFLISFYEKMQSDKGSIPDRFSAQQFSDYHSELNMSSLELGDSALYFCASASGSRPETQYFGPGTRLLVL.

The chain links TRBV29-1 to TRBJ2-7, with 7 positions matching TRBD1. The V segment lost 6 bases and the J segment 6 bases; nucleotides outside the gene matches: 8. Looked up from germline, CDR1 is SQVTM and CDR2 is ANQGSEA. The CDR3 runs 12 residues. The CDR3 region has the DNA TGCAGCGTCACCACGACAGGGACCGAGCAGTACTTC. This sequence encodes CSVTTTGTEQYF.

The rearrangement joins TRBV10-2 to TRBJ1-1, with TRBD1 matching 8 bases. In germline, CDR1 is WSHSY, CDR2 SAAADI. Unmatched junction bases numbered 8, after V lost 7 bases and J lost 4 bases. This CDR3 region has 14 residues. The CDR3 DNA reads TGCGCCAGCAAGTTCAGGGGGCAGGTCACTGAAGCTTTCTTT. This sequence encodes CASKFRGQVTEAFF.

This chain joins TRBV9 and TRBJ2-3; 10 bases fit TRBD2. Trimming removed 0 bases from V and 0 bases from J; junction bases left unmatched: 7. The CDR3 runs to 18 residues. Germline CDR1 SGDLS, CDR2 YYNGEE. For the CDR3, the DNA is TGTGCCAGCAGCGTAGCCCTAGCGGGGGTTTCTAGCACAGATACGCAGTATTTT. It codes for CASSVALAGVSSTDTQYF.

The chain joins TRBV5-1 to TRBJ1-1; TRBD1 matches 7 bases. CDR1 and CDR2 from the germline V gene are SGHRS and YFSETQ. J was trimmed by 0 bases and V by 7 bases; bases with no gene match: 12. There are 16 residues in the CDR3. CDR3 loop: CASDADREVMNTEAFF. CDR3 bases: TGCGCCAGCGACGCTGACAGGGAAGTGATGAACACTGAAGCTTTCTTT.

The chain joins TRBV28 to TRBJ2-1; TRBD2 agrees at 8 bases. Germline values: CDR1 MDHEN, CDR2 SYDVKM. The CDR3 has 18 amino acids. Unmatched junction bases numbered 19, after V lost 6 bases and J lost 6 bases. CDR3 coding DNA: TGTGCCAGCAGCGGGAGGGTGTTGGATTGGTCAACAGGCAATGAGCAGTTCTTC. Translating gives CASSGRVLDWSTGNEQFF.